The 20 T cell receptor beta chains given below trace back to one sample, sequenced in a study of blood T cell repertoires in COVID-19. Repertoires were generated with immunoSEQ multiplex PCR, while TCRdb's copy carries only in-frame clones and drops some. Found here are under 200,000 clones, approximately 79% of them singletons; the top ten hold 14%. The sequenced sample consisted of peripheral blood. The receptors come from a man aged 30 to 39 with active or convalescent COVID-19.

The rearrangement uses TRBV7-9 and TRBJ1-4, with 8 bases matching TRBD1. V was pared by 5 bases and J by 4 bases, with 3 bases of the junction left unmatched. Looked up from germline, CDR1 is SEHNR and CDR2 is FQNEAQ (reference sequence). CDR3 size: 14 residues. CDR3 bases: TGTGCCAGCAGCCAGGACAGGGATAATGAAAAACTGTTTTTT. Protein product: CASSQDRDNEKLFF.

V usage is TRBV6-2 or TRBV6-3 and J usage is TRBJ2-3, with 9 bases aligning to TRBD2. Germline lookup yields CDR1 MNHEY and CDR2 SVGEGT. This CDR3 region has 15 residues. V shed 6 bases and J 0 bases; nucleotides not matched to a gene: 4. CDR3 DNA: TGTGCCAGCAGCCAAGCGGGAGGCAGCACAGATACGCAGTATTTT. It translates to CASSQAGGSTDTQYF.

This chain joins TRBV7-2 and TRBJ1-2, with a possible D match to TRBD1 (6 bases). CDR3 length: 14 residues. Germline lookup yields CDR1 SGHTA and CDR2 FQGNSA. Trimming took 1 base from V and 6 from J, leaving 12 bases between them. The CDR3 sequence: CASSLVGPGDGYTF. The CDR3 bases are TGTGCCAGCAGCTTAGTTGGGCCAGGGGATGGCTACACCTTC.

The chain links TRBV19 to TRBJ2-7; 13 bases align to TRBD2. The germline CDR1 and CDR2 sequences are LNHDA and SQIVND (reference sequence). The V and J ends lost 4 bases and 0 bases, in that order; junction bases with no gene match: 9. The CDR3 is made up of 18 amino acids. The CDR3 spells CASSTRTSGSLNSYEQYF. The DNA for the CDR3 is TGTGCCAGTAGTACTCGGACTAGCGGGAGTCTTAACTCCTACGAGCAGTACTTC.

The chain recombines TRBV27 with TRBJ1-6; 7 nucleotides match TRBD1. Germline CDR1 reads MNHEY; CDR2 reads SMNVEV (reference sequence). V was pared by 6 bases and J by 5 bases, with 7 bases of the junction left unmatched. This CDR3 is built from 15 residues. Written as DNA, the CDR3 is TGTGCCAGCAGCCCCGGAGACAGGGATAATTCACCCCTCCACTTT. Protein sequence: CASSPGDRDNSPLHF.

This sequence joins TRBV18 and TRBJ1-3; D perhaps matches TRBD1 (5 bases). The CDR3 totals 13 residues. CDR1 and CDR2 from the germline V gene are KGHSH and LQKENI. Trimming removed 6 bases at V and 7 bases at J, with 13 bases between. For the CDR3, the DNA is TGTGCCAGCTCTACGGGGGGGGAGAACACCATATATTTT. As protein: CASSTGGENTIYF.

The CDR3 sequence is CASSPQGARISKYEKLFF. The CDR3 bases are TGTGCCAGCAGTCCCCAGGGGGCGCGCATTTCGAAGTATGAAAAACTGTTTTTT. V is TRBV6-6 and J is TRBJ1-4; 8 nucleotides align to TRBD1. Germline V gives CDR1 MNHNY, CDR2 SVGAGI (reference sequence). This CDR3 contains 18 residues. Germline trimming cut 5 bases from V and 6 bases from J; bases unmatched to any gene: 17.

The chain uses TRBV7-2 and TRBJ1-4, with D hard to call. CDR3 length: 14 residues. In germline, CDR1 is SGHTA, CDR2 FQGNSA. Trimming stripped 0 bases from V and 7 bases from J, with 9 bases between. CDR3 loop: CASSLAGSGEKLFF. Written as DNA, the CDR3 is TGTGCCAGCAGCTTAGCTGGGAGCGGTGAAAAACTGTTTTTT.

The genes are TRBV5-5 and TRBJ2-7, with TRBD2 as a possible D gene (5 bases). The CDR3 sequence is 14 residues long. Germline CDR1 and CDR2: SGHKS and YYEKEE (reference sequence). The germline V and J ends were trimmed by 0 bases and 8 bases, with 15 bases remaining between them. The CDR3 nucleotides read TGTGCCAGCAGCTTGGGGTCCCCGGGGTCCAAGCAGTACTTC. Translating it yields CASSLGSPGSKQYF.

The genes are TRBV7-2 and TRBJ2-7; TRBD1 matches at 8 bases. CDR1 is SGHTA, CDR2 FQGNSA, per germline. V lost 0 bases and J lost 0; bases outside the gene matches: 13. CDR3 length: 19 amino acids. CDR3 protein: CASSLAPNRTGSHSYEQYF. Here the CDR3 DNA reads TGTGCCAGCAGCTTAGCCCCGAACCGGACAGGGTCCCACTCCTACGAGCAGTACTTC.

V gene TRBV10-1 combines with J gene TRBJ2-7; 10 bases agree with TRBD2. This CDR3 contains 14 residues. The V gene end was trimmed by 4 bases and the J gene end by 3 bases; junction bases not matched to a gene: 3. Germline V gene data show CDR1 as WNHNN and CDR2 as SYGVQD (reference sequence). The CDR3 region is CASSVAGGFYEQYF. The CDR3 DNA is TGCGCCAGCAGTGTAGCGGGAGGATTCTACGAGCAGTACTTC.

In this sample, this clone turned up once. CDR3 amino acids: CSVEATHSEAFF. The CDR3 coding sequence is TGCAGCGTTGAAGCAACTCATTCTGAAGCTTTCTTT. This chain connects TRBV29-1 to TRBJ1-1; D not resolved. This CDR3 contains 12 residues. The germline V gene encodes CDR1 SQVTM and CDR2 ANQGSEA. V gave up 1 base and J gave up 6 bases, with 9 bases separating them.

The chain is built from TRBV29-1 and TRBJ1-2, with a tentative D call TRBD1 (5 bases). Germline values: CDR1 SQVTM, CDR2 ANQGSEA. The CDR3 is 14 residues long. Trimming shortened V by 2 bases and J by 3 bases, and 13 bases separated the two germline ends. CDR3 DNA sequence: TGCAGCGTTGAACCGGCAGGGCCATACTATGGCTACACCTTC. It specifies CSVEPAGPYYGYTF.

V gene TRBV27 combines with J gene TRBJ1-4; tentative D call: TRBD1 (6 bases). CDR3 length: 16 amino acids. Deletions cut 2 bases from V and 0 bases from J, with 10 bases between. Germline CDR1 is MNHEY and CDR2 is SMNVEV (reference sequence). The CDR3 coding sequence is TGTGCCAGCAGTTTACGAGAGGGGGCAACTAATGAAAAACTGTTTTTT. Protein: CASSLREGATNEKLFF.

The chain carries TRBV9 and TRBJ2-3, with 15 bases that match TRBD2. V dropped 4 bases and J dropped 5; count of bases not matched to a gene: 8. This CDR3 comprises 17 residues. The germline V gene encodes CDR1 SGDLS and CDR2 YYNGEE. CDR3 DNA sequence: TGTGCCAGCAGCTTATGGACTAGCGGGGGGGCTGGAGATACGCAGTATTTT. Translating it yields CASSLWTSGGAGDTQYF.

The J gene is TRBJ1-2, the V gene TRBV6-1; D uncertain. The CDR3 totals 13 residues. V was clipped by 1 base and J by 5 bases, with 8 bases between them. CDR1 and CDR2 (germline): MNHNS, SASEGT. CDR3 protein: CASSEGTEYGYTF. CDR3 in DNA: TGTGCCAGCAGTGAAGGGACTGAGTATGGCTACACCTTC.

The chain joins TRBV25-1 to TRBJ1-1; perhaps TRBD1 as D (5 bases). Trimming stripped 4 bases from V and 4 bases from J, with 13 bases between. The CDR3 consists of 14 residues. Germline V gene data show CDR1 as MGHDK and CDR2 as SYGVNS. For the CDR3, the DNA is TGTGCCAGCAGTGTGGCAGGGCGGACCACTGAAGCTTTCTTT. Its protein is CASSVAGRTTEAFF.

The rearrangement joins TRBV2 to TRBJ2-7; TRBD1 matches at 7 bases. Germline V lookup: CDR1 SNHLY, CDR2 FYNNEI. The CDR3 has 11 residues. The V gene end was trimmed by 7 bases and the J gene end by 3 bases; junction bases not matched to a gene: 0. This chain's CDR3 is CASTGGYEQYF. The DNA for the CDR3 is TGTGCCAGCACAGGGGGCTACGAGCAGTACTTC.

The chain has TRBV30 and TRBJ2-1; 12 bases align to TRBD2. V trimming: 5 bases; J trimming: 7 bases; junction bases outside the gene matches: 3. CDR1 is GTSNPN, CDR2 SVGIG, per germline (reference sequence). The CDR3 extends over 13 amino acids. CDR3 sequence: CAWGTSGWNEQFF. Here the CDR3 DNA reads TGTGCCTGGGGGACTAGCGGGTGGAATGAGCAGTTCTTC.

Concerning this clone: Other nucleotide sequences from this sample produce the same CDR3. V usage is TRBV5-1 and J usage is TRBJ1-2; 8 bases fit TRBD1. The CDR3 is made up of 14 amino acids. The J segment lost 1 base and the V segment lost 4 bases, leaving 3 bases of the junction unmatched. Germline CDR1 is SGHRS and CDR2 is YFSETQ. The CDR3 region is CASSGTGGNYGYTF. The CDR3 coding sequence is TGCGCCAGCAGCGGCACAGGGGGTAACTATGGCTACACCTTC.